This TCR beta chain was obtained from a study of T cell repertoires in cytomegalovirus infection. Study-wide background: Recently identified HLA-C-restricted CMV epitopes were used, and well-studied HLA-B-restricted CMV epitopes were used as well.

Comments on this clonotype: Its target is not known.

Study-wide findings and caveats: Within the response measured ex vivo, HLA-C-restricted CMV-specific TCR beta clonotypes were dominant.

The V segment lost 4 bases and the J segment 5 bases; nucleotides outside the gene matches: 13. CDR1 is SGDLS, CDR2 YYNGEE, per germline. The CDR3 is 17 amino acids. TCRdb reprocessed the reads with MiXCR, giving one entry per CDR3 protein. The table has about 900,000 distinct CDR3 sequences, around 30% seen once. Specimen: cultured CD8+ T cells from PBMCs, collected from culture after CMV antigen stimulation. This sequence originates from a human donor in good health (CMV status not recorded). Some clones in this sample may be carry-over from other donors' samples. The genes are TRBV9 and TRBJ2-3; 10 positions match TRBD2. DNA of the CDR3: TGTGCCAGCAGCCCCAAGGAACTAGCGGGGCGAGGAGATACGCAGTATTTT. This translates into CASSPKELAGRGDTQYF.